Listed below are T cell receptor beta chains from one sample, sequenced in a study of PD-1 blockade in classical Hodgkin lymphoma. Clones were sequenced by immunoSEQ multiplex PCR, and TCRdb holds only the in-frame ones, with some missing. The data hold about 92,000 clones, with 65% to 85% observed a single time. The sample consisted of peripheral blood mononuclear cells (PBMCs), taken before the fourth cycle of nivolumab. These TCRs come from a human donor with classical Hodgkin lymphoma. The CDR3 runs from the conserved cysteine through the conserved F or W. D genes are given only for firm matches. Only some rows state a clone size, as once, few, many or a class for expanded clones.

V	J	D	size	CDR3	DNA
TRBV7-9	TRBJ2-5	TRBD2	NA	CASSSLAGGTKETQYF	TGTGCCAGCAGCTCCCTAGCGGGCGGGACTAAAGAGACCCAGTACTTC
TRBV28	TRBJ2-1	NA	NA	CASSLILSSYNEQFF	TGTGCCAGCAGTTTAATCCTTAGCTCCTACAATGAGCAGTTCTTC
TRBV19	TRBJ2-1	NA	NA	CASSLKYEQFF	TGTGCCAGTAGTTTAAAGTATGAGCAGTTCTTC
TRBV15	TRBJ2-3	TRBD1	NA	CATSRGQGAADTQYF	TGTGCCACCAGCAGGGGACAGGGGGCGGCAGATACGCAGTATTTT
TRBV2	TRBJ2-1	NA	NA	CASNPVSLYNEQFF	TGTGCCAGCAACCCGGTTTCCCTCTACAATGAGCAGTTCTTC
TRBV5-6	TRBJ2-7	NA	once	CASSIQQGPGDF	TGTGCCAGCAGCATCCAACAGGGCCCGGGGGACTTC
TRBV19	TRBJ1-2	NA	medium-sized	CASSIQGPGSYGYTF	TGTGCCAGTAGCATACAGGGTCCAGGGAGCTATGGCTACACCTTC
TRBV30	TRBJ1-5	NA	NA	CAWGEGYSNQPQHF	TGTGCCTGGGGGGAGGGTTATAGCAATCAGCCCCAGCATTTT
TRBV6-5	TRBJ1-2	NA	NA	CASSYEPGGNYGYTF	TGTGCCAGCAGTTACGAGCCGGGTGGTAACTATGGCTACACCTTC
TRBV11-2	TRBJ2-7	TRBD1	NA	CASSPGPGTGGPEQYF	TGTGCCAGCAGCCCAGGACCCGGGACAGGGGGGCCCGAGCAGTACTTC
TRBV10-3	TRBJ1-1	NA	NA	CAISEMGYRTEAFF	TGTGCCATCAGTGAGATGGGATATCGGACTGAAGCTTTCTTT
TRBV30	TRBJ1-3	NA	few	CAWSYGNTIYF	TGTGCCTGGAGTTATGGAAACACCATATATTTT
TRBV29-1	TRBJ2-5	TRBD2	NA	CSVGGLDQETQYF	TGCAGCGTTGGGGGACTAGACCAAGAGACCCAGTACTTC
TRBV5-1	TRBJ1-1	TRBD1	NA	CASSLDRGGTEAFF	TGCGCCAGCAGCTTGGACAGGGGAGGAACTGAAGCTTTCTTT
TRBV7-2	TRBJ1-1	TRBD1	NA	CASSTRDSATEAFF	TGTGCCAGCAGCACCAGGGACAGCGCCACTGAAGCTTTCTTT
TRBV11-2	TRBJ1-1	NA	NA	CASSLDLTILVSSF	TGTGCCAGCAGCTTAGATCTCACCATCCTTGTTAGTAGCTTT
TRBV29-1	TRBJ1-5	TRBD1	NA	CSVGTDRGSNQPQHF	TGCAGCGTCGGAACGGACAGGGGTAGCAATCAGCCCCAGCATTTT
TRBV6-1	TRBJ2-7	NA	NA	CASSEAVRAGSSYEQYF	TGTGCCAGCAGTGAAGCTGTACGGGCGGGGAGCTCCTACGAGCAGTACTTC
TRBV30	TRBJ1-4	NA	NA	CAWNRGEKLFF	TGTGCCTGGAATAGGGGAGAAAAACTGTTTTTT
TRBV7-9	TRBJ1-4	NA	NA	CASSPPRAESITQLFF	TGTGCCAGCAGCCCCCCCCGGGCGGAATCGATAACGCAACTGTTTTTT
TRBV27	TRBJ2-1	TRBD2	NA	CASSLRLLAGAYNEQFF	TGTGCCAGCAGCCTAAGGTTACTAGCGGGAGCCTACAATGAGCAGTTCTTC
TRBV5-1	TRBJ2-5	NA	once	CASSLGLVGETQYF	TGCGCCAGCAGCTTGGGACTAGTCGGAGAGACCCAGTACTTC
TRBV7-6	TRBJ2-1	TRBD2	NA	CASSLVASGKSVNEQFF	TGTGCCAGCAGCTTAGTGGCTAGCGGGAAAAGTGTCAATGAGCAGTTCTTC
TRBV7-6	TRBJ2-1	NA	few	CASSQMPSGVVYNEQFF	TGTGCCAGCAGCCAAATGCCGAGCGGCGTGGTTTACAATGAGCAGTTCTTC
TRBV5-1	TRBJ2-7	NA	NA	CAGAVTAGSYEQYF	TGCGCCGGAGCAGTTACGGCTGGCTCCTACGAGCAGTACTTC
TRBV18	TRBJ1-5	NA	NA	CASSPGQSHQPQHF	TGTGCCAGCTCACCCGGACAGAGCCATCAGCCCCAGCATTTT
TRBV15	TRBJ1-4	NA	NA	CATSRGLGHEKLFF	TGTGCCACCAGCAGAGGCTTGGGTCATGAAAAACTGTTTTTT
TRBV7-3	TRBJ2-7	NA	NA	CASSLIGRASEQYF	TGTGCCAGCAGCTTAATAGGGCGAGCGAGCGAGCAGTACTTC
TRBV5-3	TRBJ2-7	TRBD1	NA	CARSTGQGIDEQYF	TGTGCCAGAAGTACGGGACAGGGTATCGACGAGCAGTACTTC
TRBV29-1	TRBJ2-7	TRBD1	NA	CSVMGDRPNEQYF	TGCAGCGTTATGGGGGACAGGCCGAACGAGCAGTACTTC
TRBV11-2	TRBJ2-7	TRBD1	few	CASSLEGTGAPEQYF	TGTGCCAGCAGCTTAGAGGGGACAGGGGCCCCCGAGCAGTACTTC
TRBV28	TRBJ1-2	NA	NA	CASSFRDRYTF	TGTGCCAGCAGTTTTAGGGATCGCTACACCTTC
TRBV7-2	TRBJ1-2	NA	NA	CASSLEGYGYTF	TGTGCCAGCAGCTTAGAGGGGTATGGCTACACCTTC
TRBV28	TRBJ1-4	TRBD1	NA	CASTETGGSEKLFF	TGTGCCAGCACCGAGACAGGGGGCTCTGAAAAACTGTTTTTT
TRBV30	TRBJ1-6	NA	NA	CAWSGTANNSPLHF	TGTGCCTGGAGTGGGACAGCCAATAATTCACCCCTCCACTTT
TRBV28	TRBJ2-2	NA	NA	CASSAGGTGELFF	TGTGCCAGCAGCGCCGGGGGCACCGGGGAGCTGTTTTTT
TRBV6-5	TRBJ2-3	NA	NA	CASKSEGGLDTQYF	TGTGCCAGCAAGTCGGAGGGGGGGCTGGATACGCAGTATTTT
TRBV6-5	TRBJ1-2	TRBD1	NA	CASSYTGQGGYGYTF	TGTGCCAGCAGTTACACCGGACAGGGTGGCTATGGCTACACCTTC
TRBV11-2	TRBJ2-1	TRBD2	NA	CASSLGGGRTNEQFF	TGTGCCAGCAGCCTCGGCGGGGGGCGGACTAATGAGCAGTTCTTC
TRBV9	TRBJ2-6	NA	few	CASSPPTGSGANVLTF	TGTGCCAGCAGCCCGCCGACCGGCTCTGGGGCCAACGTCCTGACTTTC
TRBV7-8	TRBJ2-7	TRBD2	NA	CASSGTSGRLSYEQYF	TGTGCCAGCAGCGGGACTAGCGGGAGACTCTCCTACGAGCAGTACTTC
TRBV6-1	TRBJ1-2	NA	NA	CASSERGALGYTF	TGTGCCAGCAGTGAACGGGGGGCTCTTGGCTACACCTTC
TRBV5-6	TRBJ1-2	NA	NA	CASSSVHAPFYGYTF	TGTGCCAGCAGCTCCGTCCACGCACCCTTCTATGGCTACACCTTC
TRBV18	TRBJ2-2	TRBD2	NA	CASSPLTSSTGELFF	TGTGCCAGCTCACCATTGACTAGCAGCACCGGGGAGCTGTTTTTT
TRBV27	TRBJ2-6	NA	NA	CASSLYALSAGANVLTF	TGTGCCAGCAGTTTATACGCCCTATCTGCTGGGGCCAACGTCCTGACTTTC
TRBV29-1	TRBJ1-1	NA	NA	CSVEVMGTEAFF	TGCAGCGTTGAGGTAATGGGCACTGAAGCTTTCTTT
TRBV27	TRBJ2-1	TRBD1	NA	CASSLRSNTGTGFRRSEDEQFF	TGTGCCAGCAGTCTGAGATCAAATACCGGGACAGGGTTTAGGCGGTCGGAGGATGAGCAGTTCTTC
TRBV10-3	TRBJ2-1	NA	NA	CAISESGSNEQFF	TGTGCCATCAGTGAGTCCGGGAGCAATGAGCAGTTCTTC
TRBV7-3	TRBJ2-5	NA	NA	CASSLSQRAQETQYF	TGTGCCAGCAGCTTAAGTCAACGGGCTCAAGAGACCCAGTACTTC
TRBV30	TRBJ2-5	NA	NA	CAWSAGVHETQYF	TGTGCCTGGAGTGCAGGGGTGCACGAGACCCAGTACTTC
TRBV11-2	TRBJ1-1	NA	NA	CASSLDFSTEAFF	TGTGCCAGCAGCTTAGATTTTAGCACTGAAGCTTTCTTT
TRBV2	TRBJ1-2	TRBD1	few	CASSRDSLTSGYTF	TGTGCCAGCAGCCGGGACAGCCTAACTTCTGGCTACACCTTC
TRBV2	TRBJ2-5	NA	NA	CASTGQFQETQYF	TGTGCCAGCACCGGACAGTTCCAAGAGACCCAGTACTTC
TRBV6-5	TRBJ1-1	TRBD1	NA	CASRPPGGATEAFF	TGTGCCAGCAGGCCCCCAGGGGGGGCGACTGAAGCTTTCTTT
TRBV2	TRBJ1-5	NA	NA	CASSAQDNQPQHF	TGTGCCAGCAGTGCTCAGGACAATCAGCCCCAGCATTTT
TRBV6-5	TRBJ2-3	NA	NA	CASSSGLPSDTQYF	TGTGCCAGCAGCTCCGGACTGCCGTCGGATACGCAGTATTTT
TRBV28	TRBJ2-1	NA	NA	CASTYGPVSEQFF	TGTGCCAGCACTTATGGCCCGGTCAGCGAGCAGTTCTTC